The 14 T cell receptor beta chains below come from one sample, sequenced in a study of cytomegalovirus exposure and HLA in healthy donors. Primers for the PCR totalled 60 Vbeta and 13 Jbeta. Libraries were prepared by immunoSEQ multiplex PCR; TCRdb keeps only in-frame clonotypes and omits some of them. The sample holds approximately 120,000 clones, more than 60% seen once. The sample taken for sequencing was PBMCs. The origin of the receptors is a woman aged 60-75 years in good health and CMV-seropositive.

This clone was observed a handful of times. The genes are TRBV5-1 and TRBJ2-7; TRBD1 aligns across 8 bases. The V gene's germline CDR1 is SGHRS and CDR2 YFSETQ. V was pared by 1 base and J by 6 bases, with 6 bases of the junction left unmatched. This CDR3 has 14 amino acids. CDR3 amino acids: CASSLNGQGVEQYF. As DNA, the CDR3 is TGCGCCAGCAGCTTGAACGGACAGGGAGTCGAGCAGTACTTC.

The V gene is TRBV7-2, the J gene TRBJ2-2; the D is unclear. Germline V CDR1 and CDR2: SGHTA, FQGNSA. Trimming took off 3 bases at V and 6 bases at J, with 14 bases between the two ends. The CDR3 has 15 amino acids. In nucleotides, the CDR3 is TGTGCCAGCAGCTTCGCGGTTTCAAACGCCGGGGAGCTGTTTTTT. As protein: CASSFAVSNAGELFF. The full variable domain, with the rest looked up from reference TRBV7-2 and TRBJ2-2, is GAGVSQSPSNKVTEKGKDVELRCDPISGHTALYWYRQSLGQGLEFLIYFQGNSAPDKSGLPSDRFSAERTGGSVSTLTIQRTQQEDSAVYLCASSFAVSNAGELFFGEGSRLTVL.

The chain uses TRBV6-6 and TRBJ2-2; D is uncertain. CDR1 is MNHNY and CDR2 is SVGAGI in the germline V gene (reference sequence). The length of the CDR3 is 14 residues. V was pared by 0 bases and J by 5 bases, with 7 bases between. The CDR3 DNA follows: TGTGCCAGCAGTTACTCCCAGTTAACCGGGGAGCTGTTTTTT. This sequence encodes CASSYSQLTGELFF.

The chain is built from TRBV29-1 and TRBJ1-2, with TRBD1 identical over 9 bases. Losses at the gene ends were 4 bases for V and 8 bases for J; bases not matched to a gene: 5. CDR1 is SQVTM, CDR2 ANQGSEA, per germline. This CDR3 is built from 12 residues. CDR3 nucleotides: TGCAGCGTTGGGACAGGGGAGAGAGGCTACACCTTC. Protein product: CSVGTGERGYTF.

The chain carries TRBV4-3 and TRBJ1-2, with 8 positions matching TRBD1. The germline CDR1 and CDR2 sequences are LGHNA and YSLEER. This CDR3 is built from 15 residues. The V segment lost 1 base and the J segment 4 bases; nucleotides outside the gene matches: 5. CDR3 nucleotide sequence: TGCGCCAGCAGCCAAGTTACAGGGGGGAGCTATGGCTACACCTTC. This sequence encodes CASSQVTGGSYGYTF.

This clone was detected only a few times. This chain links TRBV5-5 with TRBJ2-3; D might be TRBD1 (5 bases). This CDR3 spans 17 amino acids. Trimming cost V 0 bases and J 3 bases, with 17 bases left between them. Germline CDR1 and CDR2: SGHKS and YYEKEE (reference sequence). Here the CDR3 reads CASSLEGVGNPTDTQYF. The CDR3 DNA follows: TGTGCCAGCAGCTTGGAAGGGGTAGGGAATCCTACAGATACGCAGTATTTT.

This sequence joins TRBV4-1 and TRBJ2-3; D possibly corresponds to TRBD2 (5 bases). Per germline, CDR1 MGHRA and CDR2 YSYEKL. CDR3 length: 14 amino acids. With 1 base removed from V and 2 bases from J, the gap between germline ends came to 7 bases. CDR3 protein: CASSQAGTTDTQYF. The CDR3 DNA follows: TGCGCCAGCAGCCAAGCGGGAACCACAGATACGCAGTATTTT.

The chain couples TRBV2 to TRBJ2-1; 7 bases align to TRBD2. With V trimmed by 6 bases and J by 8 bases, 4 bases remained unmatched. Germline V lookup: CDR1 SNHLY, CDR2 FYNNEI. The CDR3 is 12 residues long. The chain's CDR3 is CASRRGIYEQFF. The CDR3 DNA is TGTGCCAGCAGGCGGGGGATATATGAGCAGTTCTTC.

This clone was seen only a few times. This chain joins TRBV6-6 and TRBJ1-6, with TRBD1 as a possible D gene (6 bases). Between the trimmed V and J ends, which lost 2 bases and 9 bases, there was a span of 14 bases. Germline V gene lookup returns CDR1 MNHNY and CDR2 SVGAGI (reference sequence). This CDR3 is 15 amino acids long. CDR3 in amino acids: CASSYPTGQGSPLHF. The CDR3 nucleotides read TGTGCCAGCAGTTACCCGACAGGCCAAGGTTCACCCCTCCACTTT.

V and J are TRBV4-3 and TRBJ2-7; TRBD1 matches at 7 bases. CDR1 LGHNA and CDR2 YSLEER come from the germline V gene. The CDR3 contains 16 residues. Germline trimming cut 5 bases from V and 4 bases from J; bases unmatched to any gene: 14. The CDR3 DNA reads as TGCGCCAGCAGCGCACTCCGTCCGACAGGGAGATACGAGCAGTACTTC. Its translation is CASSALRPTGRYEQYF.

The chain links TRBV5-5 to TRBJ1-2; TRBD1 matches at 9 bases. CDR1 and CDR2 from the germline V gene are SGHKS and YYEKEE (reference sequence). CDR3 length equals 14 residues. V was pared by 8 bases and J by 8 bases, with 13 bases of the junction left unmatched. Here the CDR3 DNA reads TGTGCCAGTGCTGGGACAGGGAGTAGGGTCGGCTACACCTTC. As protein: CASAGTGSRVGYTF.

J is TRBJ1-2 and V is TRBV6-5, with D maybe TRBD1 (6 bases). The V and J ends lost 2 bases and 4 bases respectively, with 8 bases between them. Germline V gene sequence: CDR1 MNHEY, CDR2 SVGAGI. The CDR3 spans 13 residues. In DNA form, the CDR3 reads TGTGCCAGCAGTTACGAGGACAGCTATGGCTACACCTTC. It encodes CASSYEDSYGYTF.

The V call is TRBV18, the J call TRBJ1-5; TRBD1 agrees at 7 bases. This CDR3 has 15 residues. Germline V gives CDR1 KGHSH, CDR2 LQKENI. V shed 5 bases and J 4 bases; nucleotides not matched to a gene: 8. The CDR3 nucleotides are TGTGCCAGCTCAGACAGGGCTATAAGGAATCAGCCCCAGCATTTT. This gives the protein CASSDRAIRNQPQHF. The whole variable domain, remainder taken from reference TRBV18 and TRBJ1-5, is NAGVMQNPRHLVRRRGQEARLRCSPMKGHSHVYWYRQLPEEGLKFMVYLQKENIIDESGMPKERFSAEFPKEGPSILRIQQVVRGDSAAYFCASSDRAIRNQPQHFGDGTRLSIL.

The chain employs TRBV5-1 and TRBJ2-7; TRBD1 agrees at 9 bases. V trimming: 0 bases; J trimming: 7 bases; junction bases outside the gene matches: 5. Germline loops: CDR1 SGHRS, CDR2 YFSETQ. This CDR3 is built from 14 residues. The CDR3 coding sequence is TGCGCCAGCAGCTTGGACCGACAGGGGGAAGAGCAGTACTTC. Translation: CASSLDRQGEEQYF.